Listed below are T cell receptor beta chains from one sample, sequenced in a study of blood T cells in healthy people across ages. TCRdb reprocessed the 5' RACE reads with MiXCR, giving one entry per CDR3 protein. The table includes roughly 800,000 distinct CDR3 sequences, around 25% detected once. This sample was also put to use in a study of T cells of mothers and their children.

The sample was blood. These receptors originate from a boy between 10 and 17 years old in good health. Both conserved end residues are part of each CDR3. A D gene is named only where the DNA matches it firmly. Clone size is shown for a subset of rows, as once, few, many or a class of expanded clone.

CDR3 length,clone size,V gene,J gene,D gene,CDR3 protein,CDR3 DNA
14,NA,TRBV7-9,TRBJ2-4,NA,CASSLGQNIDIQYF,TGTGCCAGCAGCTTAGGACAGAACATAGACATTCAGTACTTC
16,few,TRBV9,TRBJ2-7,TRBD1,CASSPLRDRGLYEQYF,TGTGCCAGCAGCCCCCTCCGGGACAGGGGGCTGTACGAGCAGTACTTC
18,NA,TRBV18,TRBJ2-1,TRBD2,CASSPTTGTSGTNNEQFF,TGTGCCAGCTCACCAACTACAGGGACTAGCGGGACCAACAATGAGCAGTTCTTC
13,NA,TRBV15,TRBJ2-7,NA,CATRSDGGYEQYF,TGTGCCACCAGATCGGACGGGGGCTACGAGCAGTACTTC
15,many,TRBV7-8,TRBJ2-5,NA,CASSLTSGYQETQYF,TGTGCCAGCAGCTTAACCTCCGGGTACCAAGAGACCCAGTACTTC
17,NA,TRBV7-2,TRBJ1-4,NA,CASSLAPPRTVNEKLFF,TGTGCCAGCAGCTTAGCCCCTCCACGGACAGTTAATGAAAAACTGTTCTTT
13,NA,TRBV4-2,TRBJ2-7,NA,CASSQVRDYEQYF,TGTGCCAGCAGCCAAGTCAGAGACTACGAGCAGTACTTC
16,NA,TRBV28,TRBJ2-5,TRBD1,CASSLWTGGLGETQYF,TGTGCCAGCAGTTTATGGACAGGGGGACTGGGAGAGACCCAGTACTTC
15,few,TRBV5-1,TRBJ2-4,NA,CASSLVGNRQNIQYF,TGCGCCAGCAGCTTGGTGGGGAATCGGCAAAACATTCAGTACTTC
14,few,TRBV5-1,TRBJ1-1,NA,CASSFSGPYTEAFF,TGCGCCAGCAGCTTCTCCGGACCCTACACTGAAGCTTTCTTT
13,NA,TRBV12-3/TRBV12-4,TRBJ2-1,TRBD2,CASRQGLINEQFF,TGTGCCAGCAGGCAGGGACTAATAAATGAGCAGTTCTTC
18,few,TRBV27,TRBJ2-5,TRBD2,CASRAAGGLADLKETQYF,TGTGCCAGCAGGGCGGCAGGTGGTCTAGCGGACCTAAAAGAGACCCAGTACTTC
14,NA,TRBV29-1,TRBJ2-7,TRBD1,CSVEGDRSPYEQYF,TGCAGCGTTGAAGGGGACAGGAGCCCCTACGAGCAGTACTTC
14,few,TRBV20-1,TRBJ2-4,NA,CSAPTTVDKNIQYF,TGCAGTGCTCCTACAACGGTCGACAAAAACATTCAGTACTTC
14,NA,TRBV21-1,TRBJ2-5,NA,CASRQTGVRETQYF,TGTGCCAGCCGACAGACAGGGGTTAGGGAGACCCAGTACTTC
17,NA,TRBV7-2,TRBJ2-3,TRBD2,CAGSGGSGRPRGDTQYF,TGTGCCGGGTCCGGGGGAAGCGGGAGGCCCCGAGGAGATACGCAGTATTTT
13,NA,TRBV12-3/TRBV12-4,TRBJ2-1,NA,CASSLGPDREQFF,TGTGCCAGCAGTTTGGGGCCTGACAGGGAGCAGTTCTTC
13,NA,TRBV27,TRBJ2-1,TRBD1,CASMVTGGNEQFF,TGTGCCAGCATGGTAACAGGGGGGAATGAGCAGTTCTTC
14,NA,TRBV27,TRBJ1-1,NA,CASSRPGLGSEAFF,TGTGCCAGCAGTAGGCCGGGGTTGGGATCTGAAGCTTTCTTT
12,few,TRBV28,TRBJ2-5,NA,CASSFGDQTQYF,TGTGCCAGCAGTTTTGGGGATCAGACCCAGTACTTC
13,many,TRBV7-3,TRBJ2-1,NA,CASSFYQGNEQFF,TGTGCCAGCAGCTTTTACCAGGGCAATGAGCAGTTCTTC
19,few,TRBV20-1,TRBJ2-5,TRBD2,CSARPPALTSGGSQETQYF,TGCAGTGCTAGACCCCCCGCCTTAACTAGCGGGGGATCCCAAGAGACCCAGTACTTC
15,NA,TRBV5-1,TRBJ1-6,NA,CASSLMSAYNSPLHF,TGCGCCAGCAGCTTGATGTCAGCCTATAATTCACCCCTCCACTTT
13,NA,TRBV27,TRBJ2-7,TRBD1,CASAWQGDHEQYF,TGTGCCAGCGCCTGGCAGGGGGACCACGAGCAGTACTTC
14,NA,TRBV5-6,TRBJ2-1,NA,CASRITPDTFEQFF,TGTGCCAGTAGGATCACCCCCGACACATTCGAGCAGTTCTTC
17,NA,TRBV4-3,TRBJ2-3,NA,CASSQDRALLGTDTQYF,TGCGCCAGCAGCCAAGACCGGGCCCTATTGGGCACAGATACGCAGTATTTT
16,few,TRBV24-1,TRBJ2-1,NA,CATSDPGLSSYNEQFF,TGTGCCACCAGTGACCCGGGACTTAGCTCCTACAATGAGCAGTTCTTC
15,NA,TRBV4-1,TRBJ1-1,TRBD1,CASSQEDRGATEAFF,TGCGCCAGCAGCCAAGAAGACAGGGGGGCCACTGAAGCTTTCTTT
13,NA,TRBV25-1,TRBJ2-5,NA,CATADRATGEQYF,TGTGCCACCGCGGATCGAGCTACGGGGGAGCAGTACTTC
17,NA,TRBV2,TRBJ2-2,TRBD2,CASSGMGEGRGTGELFF,TGTGCCAGCAGTGGTATGGGGGAGGGCCGTGGCACCGGGGAGCTGTTTTTT
13,few,TRBV7-9,TRBJ1-2,NA,CASSLARRESYTF,TGTGCCAGCAGCTTAGCGCGGAGGGAAAGCTACACCTTC
16,NA,TRBV10-3,TRBJ2-7,TRBD2,CAISESVGGSFYEQYF,TGTGCCATCAGTGAGTCAGTGGGAGGGTCCTTCTACGAGCAGTACTTC
15,NA,TRBV12-3/TRBV12-4,TRBJ2-5,NA,CASSLGRIQEETQYF,TGTGCCAGCAGTTTGGGACGGATTCAGGAAGAGACCCAGTACTTC
15,few,TRBV9,TRBJ2-1,NA,CASSVAAGPGNEQFF,TGTGCCAGCAGCGTAGCGGCAGGGCCAGGCAATGAGCAGTTCTTC
15,NA,TRBV28,TRBJ1-5,NA,CASSLLGQPDQPQHF,TGTGCCAGCAGTCTCCTAGGACAGCCAGATCAGCCCCAGCATTTT
15,few,TRBV7-2,TRBJ2-1,TRBD2,CASSLPLALYNEQFF,TGTGCCAGCAGCCTACCACTAGCGTTATACAATGAGCAGTTCTTC
15,few,TRBV3-1,TRBJ2-3,TRBD2,CASSRKRGSTDTQYF,TGTGCCAGCAGCCGAAAGCGGGGGAGCACAGATACGCAGTATTTT
12,NA,TRBV11-2,TRBJ2-7,NA,CASSFARYEQYF,TGTGCCAGCAGCTTCGCTAGATACGAGCAGTACTTC
16,NA,TRBV6-1,TRBJ2-7,TRBD2,CASSETPAGGTYEQYF,TGTGCCAGCAGTGAAACCCCAGCGGGAGGTACATACGAGCAGTACTTC
13,NA,TRBV30,TRBJ2-1,NA,CAWSGQPTDPQFF,TGTGCCTGGAGTGGGCAGCCTACTGATCCGCAGTTCTTC
12,NA,TRBV29-1,TRBJ1-1,TRBD1,CSVEPGGTEAFF,TGCAGCGTTGAACCAGGGGGTACTGAAGCTTTCTTT
14,NA,TRBV28,TRBJ1-4,TRBD1,CAGSFGTANEKLFF,TGTGCCGGCAGTTTTGGGACAGCTAATGAAAAACTGTTTTTT
16,few,TRBV7-9,TRBJ2-3,TRBD1,CASSTPGTGSTDTQYF,TGTGCCAGCAGCACTCCCGGGACAGGGAGCACAGATACGCAGTATTTT
15,many,TRBV18,TRBJ2-1,TRBD1,CASSPGQGSYNEQFF,TGTGCCAGCTCACCCGGACAGGGGTCCTACAATGAGCAGTTCTTC
14,few,TRBV20-1,TRBJ2-7,TRBD2,CSAPPSGRSYEQYF,TGCAGTGCCCCTCCTAGCGGGAGGTCCTACGAGCAGTACTTC
14,few,TRBV29-1,TRBJ2-5,NA,CSARDNSPRETQYF,TGCAGCGCTCGGGACAACTCCCCGCGAGAGACCCAGTACTTC
15,few,TRBV11-2,TRBJ2-2,TRBD2,CASSSLRGGTGELFF,TGTGCCAGCAGCTCCCTGCGGGGGGGCACCGGGGAGCTGTTTTTT
14,NA,TRBV7-2,TRBJ1-5,NA,CASASSVGNQPQHF,TGTGCCAGCGCCTCATCCGTTGGCAATCAGCCCCAGCATTTT
15,NA,TRBV19,TRBJ1-1,NA,CASTRGGAGWTEAFF,TGTGCCAGTACGAGGGGGGGGGCCGGATGGACTGAAGCTTTCTTT
14,NA,TRBV19,TRBJ1-1,TRBD1,CASRAGTGSAEAFF,TGTGCCAGTAGAGCTGGGACAGGCAGCGCTGAAGCTTTCTTT
14,few,TRBV6-2/TRBV6-3,TRBJ1-1,TRBD1,CASSYYRGNTEAFF,TGTGCCAGCAGTTACTACAGGGGGAACACTGAAGCTTTCTTT
13,few,TRBV20-1,TRBJ2-5,TRBD2,CSGDFSGRETQYF,TGCAGTGGGGATTTTAGCGGGCGTGAGACCCAGTACTTC
15,NA,TRBV9,TRBJ2-4,TRBD2,CASSPSGTTVNIQYF,TGTGCCAGCAGCCCCTCCGGGACTACGGTAAACATTCAGTACTTC